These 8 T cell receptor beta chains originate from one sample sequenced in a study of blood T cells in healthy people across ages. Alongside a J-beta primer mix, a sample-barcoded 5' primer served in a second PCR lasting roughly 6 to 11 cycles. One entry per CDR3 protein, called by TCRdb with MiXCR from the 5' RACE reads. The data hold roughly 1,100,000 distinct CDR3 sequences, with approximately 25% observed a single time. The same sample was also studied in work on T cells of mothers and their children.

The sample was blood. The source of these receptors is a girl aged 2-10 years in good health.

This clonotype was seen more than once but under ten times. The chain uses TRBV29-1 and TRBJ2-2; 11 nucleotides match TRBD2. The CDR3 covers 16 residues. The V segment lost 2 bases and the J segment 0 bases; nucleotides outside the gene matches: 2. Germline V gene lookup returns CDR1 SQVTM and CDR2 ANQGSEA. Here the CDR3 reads CSVELAGGPNTGELFF. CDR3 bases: TGCAGCGTTGAACTAGCGGGGGGCCCGAACACCGGGGAGCTGTTTTTT.

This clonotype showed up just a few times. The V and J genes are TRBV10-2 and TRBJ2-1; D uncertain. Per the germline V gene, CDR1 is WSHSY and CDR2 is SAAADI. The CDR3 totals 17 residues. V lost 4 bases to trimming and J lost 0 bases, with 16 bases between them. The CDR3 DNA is TGCGCCAGCAGTGCTTACGGACGGAGCAGCTCCTACAATGAGCAGTTCTTC. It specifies CASSAYGRSSSYNEQFF.

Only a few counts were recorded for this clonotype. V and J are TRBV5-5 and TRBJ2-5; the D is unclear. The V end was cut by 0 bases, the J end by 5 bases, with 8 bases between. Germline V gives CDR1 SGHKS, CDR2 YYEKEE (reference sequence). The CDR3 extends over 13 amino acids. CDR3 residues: CASSLAIFETQYF. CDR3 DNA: TGTGCCAGCAGCTTGGCTATTTTTGAGACCCAGTACTTC.

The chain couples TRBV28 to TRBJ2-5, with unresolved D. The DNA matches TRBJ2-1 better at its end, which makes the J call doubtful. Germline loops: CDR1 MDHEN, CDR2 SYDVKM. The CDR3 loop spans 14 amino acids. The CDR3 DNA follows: TGTGCCACCGGGCGGAAGCTAGGGTTTGTGGAGCAGTTCTTC. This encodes CATGRKLGFVEQFF.

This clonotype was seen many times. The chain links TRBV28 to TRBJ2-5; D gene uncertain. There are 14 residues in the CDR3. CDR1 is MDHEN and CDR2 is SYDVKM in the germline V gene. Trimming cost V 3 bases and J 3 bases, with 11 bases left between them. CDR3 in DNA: TGTGCCAGCAGTTTTAGAGAGAGAAAAGAGACCCAGTACTTC. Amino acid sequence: CASSFRERKETQYF.

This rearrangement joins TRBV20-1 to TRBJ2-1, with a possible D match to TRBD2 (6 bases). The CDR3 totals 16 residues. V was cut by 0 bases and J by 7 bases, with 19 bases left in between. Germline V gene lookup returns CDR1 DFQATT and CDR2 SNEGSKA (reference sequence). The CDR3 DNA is TGCAGTGCTAGAGATTTACTAGCCCAAAGAGGTAATGAGCAGTTCTTC. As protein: CSARDLLAQRGNEQFF.

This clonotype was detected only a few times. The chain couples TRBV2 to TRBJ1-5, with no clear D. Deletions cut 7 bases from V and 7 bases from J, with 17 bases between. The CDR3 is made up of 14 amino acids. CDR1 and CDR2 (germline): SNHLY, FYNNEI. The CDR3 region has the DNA TGTGCCAGCATGATCGAGGGTCCGAGCCAGCCCCAGCATTTT. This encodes CASMIEGPSQPQHF. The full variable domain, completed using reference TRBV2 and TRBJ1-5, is EPEVTQTPSHQVTQMGQEVILRCVPISNHLYFYWYRQILGQKVEFLVSFYNNEISEKSEIFDDQFSVERPDGSNFTLKIRSTKLEDSAMYFCASMIEGPSQPQHFGDGTRLSIL.

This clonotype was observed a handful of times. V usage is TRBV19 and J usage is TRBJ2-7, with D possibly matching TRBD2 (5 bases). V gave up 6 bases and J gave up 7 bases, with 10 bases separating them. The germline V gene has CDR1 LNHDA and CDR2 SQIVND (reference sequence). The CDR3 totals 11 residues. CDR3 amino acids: CASRWGAEQYF. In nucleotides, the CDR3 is TGTGCCAGTAGATGGGGAGCGGAGCAGTACTTC. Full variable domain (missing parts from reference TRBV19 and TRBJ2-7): DGGITQSPKYLFRKEGQNVTLSCEQNLNHDAMYWYRQDPGQGLRLIYYSQIVNDFQKGDIAEGYSVSREKKESFPLTVTSAQKNPTAFYLCASRWGAEQYFGPGTRLTVT.